This T cell receptor (beta chain) was obtained from a study of control samples from healthy donors and cancer patients (dated by TCRdb to 2018 to 2020). Preparation of the library involved the immunoSEQ multiplex PCR assay. As stored in TCRdb, this immuneACCESS dataset retains in-frame rearrangements with V and J assigned. A fraction of the clones does not appear; measured against another copy, unresolved V genes explain less than half of the discrepancy, and the remainder lacks a known reason. The sample data list approximately 120,000 clones, and 80% to 90% of these were observed just once. The top ten hold 7% to 10% of the sample. CDR1 and CDR2 (SGHTA, FQGTGA) derive from the germline V gene. Relative to germline, V is 0 bases shorter and J is 4 bases shorter, with 6 bases between their ends. Counted from cysteine to phenylalanine, this CDR3 has 13 amino acids. The sequence is cut down to CDR3 DNA, 39 bases in frame from base 1.

In regard to this clone: It has no known antigen specificity. No base-level quality is on record; no much larger clone is a single base apart.

The clonotype originates from a man aged 40-55 years in good health. The sequenced sample was blood. The chain is made from TRBV7-3 and TRBJ1-1; a confident D gene designation cannot be given. The encoded CDR3 is CASSLTGLTEAFF. The DNA is TGTGCCAGCAGCTTAACAGGGCTCACTGAAGCTTTCTTT.